This TCR beta chain emerged from a study of blood T cells in healthy people across ages. PCR was performed a second time for about 7 to 12 cycles using a sample-barcoded 5' primer and a J-beta primer mix. A single record per CDR3 protein comes from TCRdb applying MiXCR to the 5' RACE reads. Here the sample spans some 1.4 million distinct CDR3 sequences, 40% to 50% being singletons. Each donor's blood draw was 7.5 to 10 milliliters of peripheral blood. Whole-study findings and limits: Compared with aged donors, long-lived donors showed fewer expanded clones, suggesting selection.

About this clonotype: Its specificity is unknown.

The TCR originated in a woman younger than 35 in good health. The sequenced sample was blood.

This CDR3 is CASSQDSPDRSSYNEQFF. In DNA, the CDR3 is TGCGCCAGCAGCCAAGATTCCCCTGACAGGAGCTCCTACAATGAGCAGTTCTTC. The chain is built from TRBV4-1 and TRBJ2-1, with D possibly being TRBD1 (6 bases). Trimming cost V 0 bases and J 0 bases, with 15 bases left between them. The CDR3 consists of 18 residues. Germline lookup yields CDR1 MGHRA and CDR2 YSYEKL.